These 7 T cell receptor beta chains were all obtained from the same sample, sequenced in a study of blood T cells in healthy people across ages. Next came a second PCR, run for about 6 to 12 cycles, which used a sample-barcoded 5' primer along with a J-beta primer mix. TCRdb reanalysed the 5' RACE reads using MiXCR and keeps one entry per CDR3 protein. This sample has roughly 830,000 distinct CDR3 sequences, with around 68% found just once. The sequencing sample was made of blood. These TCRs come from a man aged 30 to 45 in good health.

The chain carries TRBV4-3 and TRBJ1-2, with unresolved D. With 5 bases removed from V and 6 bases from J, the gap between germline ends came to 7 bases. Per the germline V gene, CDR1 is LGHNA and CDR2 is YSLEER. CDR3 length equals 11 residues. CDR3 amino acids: CASSSYNGYTF. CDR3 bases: TGCGCCAGCAGCTCTTACAATGGCTACACCTTC.

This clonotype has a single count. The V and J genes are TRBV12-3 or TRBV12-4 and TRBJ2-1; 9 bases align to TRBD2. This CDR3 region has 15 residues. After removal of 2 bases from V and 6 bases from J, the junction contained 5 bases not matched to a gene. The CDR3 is CASSLSLAGTNEQFF. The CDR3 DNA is TGTGCCAGCAGTTTATCGCTAGCGGGGACCAATGAGCAGTTCTTC.

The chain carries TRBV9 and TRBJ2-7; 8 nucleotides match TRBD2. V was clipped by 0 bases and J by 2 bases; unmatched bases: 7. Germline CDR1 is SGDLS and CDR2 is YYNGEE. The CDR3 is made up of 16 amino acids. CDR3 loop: CASSVDLPGGPYEQYF. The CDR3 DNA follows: TGTGCCAGCAGCGTAGATCTCCCGGGGGGGCCCTACGAGCAGTACTTC. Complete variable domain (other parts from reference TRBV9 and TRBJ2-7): DSGVTQTPKHLITATGQRVTLRCSPRSGDLSVYWYQQSLDQGLQFLIQYYNGEERAKGNILERFSAQQFPDLHSELNLSSLELGDSALYFCASSVDLPGGPYEQYFGPGTRLTVT.

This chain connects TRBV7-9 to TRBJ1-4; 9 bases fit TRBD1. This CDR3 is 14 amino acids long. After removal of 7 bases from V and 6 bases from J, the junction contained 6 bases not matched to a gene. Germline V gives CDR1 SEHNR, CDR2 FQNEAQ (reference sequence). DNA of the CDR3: TGTGCCAGCACCGAGGACAGGGGTTATGAAAAACTGTTTTTT. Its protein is CASTEDRGYEKLFF.

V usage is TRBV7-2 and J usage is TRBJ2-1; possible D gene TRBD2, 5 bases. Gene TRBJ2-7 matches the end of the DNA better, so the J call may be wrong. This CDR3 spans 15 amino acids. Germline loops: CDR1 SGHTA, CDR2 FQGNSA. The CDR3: CASSLGGYPSYEQYF. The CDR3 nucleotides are TGTGCCAGCAGCTTAGGAGGGTACCCCTCATACGAGCAGTACTTC.

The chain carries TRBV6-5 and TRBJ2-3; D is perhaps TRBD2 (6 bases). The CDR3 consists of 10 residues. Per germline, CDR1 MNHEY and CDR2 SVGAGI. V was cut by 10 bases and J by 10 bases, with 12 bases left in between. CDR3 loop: CATGTPPQYF. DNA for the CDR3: TGTGCCACCGGGACTCCTCCGCAGTATTTT.

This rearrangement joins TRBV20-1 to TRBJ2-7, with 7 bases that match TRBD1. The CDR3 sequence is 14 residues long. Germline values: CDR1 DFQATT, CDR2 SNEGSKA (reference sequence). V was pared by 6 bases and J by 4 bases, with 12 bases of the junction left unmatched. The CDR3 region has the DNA TGCAGTGCCCTTCCGACAGGGCGGGCATACGAGCAGTACTTC. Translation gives CSALPTGRAYEQYF.